This TCR beta chain was recovered during a study of spatial heterogeneity in lung cancer (dated by TCRdb to between 2018 and 2021). About the full investigation: Beta-chain transcripts were consistently detected in greater numbers than alpha-chain transcripts, which likely reflected higher beta-chain transcript abundance. In the raw uncorrected reads, each unique combination of TCR and UMI appeared on average more than ten times. The study quantitatively compared TCR alpha and beta repertoires across multiple tumor regions, matched nontumor lung and blood in non-small cell lung cancer. Nonsynonymous mutation counts, determined by whole-exome sequencing of tumor tissue, were related to features of the TCR repertoire. At surgery, both alpha and beta chains were TCR-sequenced in over 200 tumor regions, about 61 matched nontumor lung samples and a few dozen PBMC samples. The investigation overall reported the following: Ubiquitous expanded tumor TCRs were detected in blood more often at tumor resection than at routine follow-up. Confirming at a functional level the hypothesis that regional TCRs recognize regional mutations was considered to require additional single-cell paired TCR alpha and beta sequencing.

From the cysteine through the phenylalanine, the CDR3 covers 13 amino acids. The CDR3 DNA has 39 bases and is translated from base 1. For CDR1 and CDR2, the germline V gene (reference sequence) lists DFQATT and SNEGSKA. V is clipped by 6 bases and J by 6 bases, and the sequence between their germline boundaries is 17 bases long. What this sample's time point label stands for: sample taken at primary tumor resection. TCR sequencing used whole RNA extracted from tumor and nontumor lung tissue, or from cryopreserved PBMC samples, without cell sorting. Samples were obtained from fewer than 80 patients with early-stage, untreated non-small cell lung cancer from the lung TRACERx cohort. Patients were selected for TCR sequencing only if sufficient RNA was available from at least two tumor regions. This clonotype was counted between two and nine times. What antigen it recognizes has not been identified. No base-level quality is on record; no much larger clone is a single base apart.

Library prep was done by 5' RACE. Reads for this sample came from a NextSeq 500. In the TCR library protocol, a unique molecular identifier was attached to each TCR cDNA molecule so that PCR and sequencing errors could be corrected. The authors processed their data as follows. TCR identification, UMI-based error correction and CDR3 extraction were all carried out with Decombinator tools. Expanded TCRs were defined as those above a frequency of 2 per 1,000, corresponding to the top 1% of the tumor frequency distribution. Renyi diversity was calculated using the R vegan package after each repertoire was subsampled 100 times to 5,000 TCRs. To build CDR3 similarity networks, amino acid triplet string-kernel similarity was used, and CDR3s were connected when their pairwise similarity was above 0.82. In TCRdb, the public reads were trimmed at Q25 with fastp and aligned with MiXCR, with productive beta chains retained. CDR3 protein sequences are deduplicated, and each keeps its most common genes and DNA. TCRdb, not the original authors, processed these V and J calls. For this sample the table gives approximately 82,000 distinct CDR3 sequences, of which around 13% were detected only once. The top ten clonotypes cover around 4.6% of the sample.

Sequencing used PBMCs, obtained at surgery. Rearrangement joined TRBV20-1 to TRBJ1-2; the D segment cannot be called with confidence. This sequence originates from a male donor with early-stage non-small cell lung cancer. The nucleotides are TGCAGTGCAGGAGGGAGTTCCCTGGATGGCTACACCTTC. It encodes CSAGGSSLDGYTF.